This TCR beta chain was profiled in a study of human T cells and chemical hapten exposure. Time point of the sample: healthy volunteer bleed at 2 weeks. Total RNA extraction was carried out from unfractionated whole blood. General study findings and limits: Sensitizing with DPC caused no change in TCRs above 1 in 1000 frequency.

Separate cDNA molecules received unique molecular identifiers, which the library attached to them. Original methodology: Sample TCR counts, which ranged from about 20,000 to 690,600, had a median of approximately 100,000. TCRdb fed the RACE reads into MiXCR, producing one record per CDR3 protein. It is TCRdb's table, rather than the study itself, that gives the V and J calls and clone size. The table includes 43,000 or so distinct CDR3 sequences, about 3.9% detected once. This clonotype was observed many times. Its target is not known. The V gene's germline CDR1 is SGHTA and CDR2 FQGTGA. Trimming removed 6 bases from V and 0 bases from J; junction bases left unmatched: 17. The CDR3 sequence is 20 residues long.

The rearrangement joins TRBV7-3 to TRBJ1-6, with TRBD1 matching 7 bases. This receptor was obtained from a female donor in good health. Some clones in this sample may be carry-over from other donors' samples. Input material: whole blood. CDR3 in amino acids: CASSEPGQKDLSSYNSPLHF. In DNA, the CDR3 is TGTGCCAGCAGTGAACCGGGACAGAAAGATTTAAGCTCCTATAATTCACCCCTCCACTTT.